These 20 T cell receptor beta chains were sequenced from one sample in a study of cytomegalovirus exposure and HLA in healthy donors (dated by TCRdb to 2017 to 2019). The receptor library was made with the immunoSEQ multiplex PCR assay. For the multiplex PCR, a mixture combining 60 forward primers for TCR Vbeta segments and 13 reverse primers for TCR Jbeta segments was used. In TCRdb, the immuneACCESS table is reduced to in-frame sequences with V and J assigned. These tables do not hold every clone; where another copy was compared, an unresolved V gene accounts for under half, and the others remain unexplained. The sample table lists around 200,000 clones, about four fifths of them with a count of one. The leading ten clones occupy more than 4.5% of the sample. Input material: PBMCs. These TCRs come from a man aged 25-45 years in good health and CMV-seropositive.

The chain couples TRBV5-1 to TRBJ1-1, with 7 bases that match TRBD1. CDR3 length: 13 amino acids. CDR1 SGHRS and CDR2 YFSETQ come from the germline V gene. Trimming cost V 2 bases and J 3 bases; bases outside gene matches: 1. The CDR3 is CASSFTGDTEAFF. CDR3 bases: TGCGCCAGCAGCTTTACAGGGGACACTGAAGCTTTCTTT.

For the CDR3, the DNA is TGTGCCAGCTCACCCCTCGGACAGGGGGACTACGAGCAGTACTTC. Translated, it gives CASSPLGQGDYEQYF. This sequence joins TRBV18 and TRBJ2-7; 10 bases match TRBD1. The CDR3 is 15 amino acids. The V and J ends lost 3 bases and 3 bases, in that order; junction bases with no gene match: 5. The germline CDR1 and CDR2 sequences are KGHSH and LQKENI.

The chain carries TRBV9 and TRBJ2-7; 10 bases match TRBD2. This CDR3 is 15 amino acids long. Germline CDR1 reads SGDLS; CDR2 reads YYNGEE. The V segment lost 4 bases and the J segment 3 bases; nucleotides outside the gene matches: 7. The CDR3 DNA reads TGTGCCAGCAGCCCGAGGACTAGCGGAAACTACGAGCAGTACTTC. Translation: CASSPRTSGNYEQYF.

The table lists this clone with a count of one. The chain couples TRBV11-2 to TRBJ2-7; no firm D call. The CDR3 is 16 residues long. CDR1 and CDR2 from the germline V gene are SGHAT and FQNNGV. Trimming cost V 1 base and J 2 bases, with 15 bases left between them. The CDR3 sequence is CASSLVGLDLAYEQYF. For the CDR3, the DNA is TGTGCCAGCAGCTTAGTCGGCCTAGACTTAGCCTACGAGCAGTACTTC.

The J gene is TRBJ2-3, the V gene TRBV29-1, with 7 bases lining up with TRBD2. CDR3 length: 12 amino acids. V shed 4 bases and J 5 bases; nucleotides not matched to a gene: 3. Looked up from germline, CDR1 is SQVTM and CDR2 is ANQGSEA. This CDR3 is CSVVTGGDTQYF. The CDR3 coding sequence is TGCAGCGTTGTGACGGGAGGAGATACGCAGTATTTT.

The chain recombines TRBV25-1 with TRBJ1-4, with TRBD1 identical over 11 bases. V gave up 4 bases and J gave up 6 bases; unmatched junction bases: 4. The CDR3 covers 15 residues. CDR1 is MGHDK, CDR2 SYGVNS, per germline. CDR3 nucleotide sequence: TGTGCCAGCAGTGCCCGGACAGGGGGCCATGAAAAACTGTTTTTT. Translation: CASSARTGGHEKLFF.

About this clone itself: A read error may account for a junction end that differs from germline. The CDR3 nucleotides are TGTGCCAGCAGCCAGGGAGGGAACTATGGCTACACCTTC. Protein sequence: CASSQGGNYGYTF. V is TRBV4-1 and J is TRBJ1-2, with a possible D match to TRBD1 (5 bases). The CDR3 length is 13 residues. Germline loops: CDR1 MGHRA, CDR2 YSYEKL.

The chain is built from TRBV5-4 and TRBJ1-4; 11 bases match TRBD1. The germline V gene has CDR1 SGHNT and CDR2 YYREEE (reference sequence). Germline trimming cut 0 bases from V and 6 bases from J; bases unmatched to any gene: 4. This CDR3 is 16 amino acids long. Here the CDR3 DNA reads TGTGCCAGCAGCTTGGCGGGGACAGGGGGATATGAAAAACTGTTTTTT. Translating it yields CASSLAGTGGYEKLFF.

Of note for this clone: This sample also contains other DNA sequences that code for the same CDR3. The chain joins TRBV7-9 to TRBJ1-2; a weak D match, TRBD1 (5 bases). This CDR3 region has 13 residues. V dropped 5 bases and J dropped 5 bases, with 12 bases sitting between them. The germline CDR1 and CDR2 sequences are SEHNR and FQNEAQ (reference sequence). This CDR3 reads CASSHGAGYGYTF. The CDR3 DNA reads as TGTGCCAGCAGCCACGGCGCAGGGTATGGCTACACCTTC.

DNA of the CDR3: TGTGCCAGCAGTCGAACCCTACAGGGGGCGACTGGGGCCAACGTCCTGACTTTC. Translating gives CASSRTLQGATGANVLTF. The chain uses TRBV7-2 and TRBJ2-6; TRBD1 matches 9 bases. With 6 bases clipped from V and 2 bases from J, the junction kept 11 bases outside the gene matches. The CDR3 is 18 residues long. CDR1 and CDR2 (germline): SGHTA, FQGNSA.

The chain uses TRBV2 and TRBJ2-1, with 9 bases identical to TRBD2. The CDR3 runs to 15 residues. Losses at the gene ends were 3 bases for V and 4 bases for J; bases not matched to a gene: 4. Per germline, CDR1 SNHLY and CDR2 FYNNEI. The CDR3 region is CASSDLAGTYNEQFF. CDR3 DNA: TGTGCCAGCAGTGACCTAGCGGGGACTTACAATGAGCAGTTCTTC.

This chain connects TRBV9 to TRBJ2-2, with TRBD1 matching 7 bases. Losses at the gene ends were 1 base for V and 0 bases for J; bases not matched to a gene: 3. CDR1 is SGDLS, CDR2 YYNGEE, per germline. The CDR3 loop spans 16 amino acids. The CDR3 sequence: CASSVRTGANTGELFF. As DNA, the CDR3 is TGTGCCAGCAGCGTAAGAACAGGGGCGAACACCGGGGAGCTGTTTTTT.

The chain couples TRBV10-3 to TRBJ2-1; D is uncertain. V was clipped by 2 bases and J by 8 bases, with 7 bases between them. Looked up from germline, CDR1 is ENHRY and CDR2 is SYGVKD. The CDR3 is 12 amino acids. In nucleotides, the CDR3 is TGTGCCATCAGTGAGCGTACGGATGAGCAGTTCTTC. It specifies CAISERTDEQFF.

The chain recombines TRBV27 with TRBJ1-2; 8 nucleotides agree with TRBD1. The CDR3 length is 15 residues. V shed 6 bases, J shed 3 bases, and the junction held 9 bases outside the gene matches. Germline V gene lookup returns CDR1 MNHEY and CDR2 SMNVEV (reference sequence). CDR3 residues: CASRETGEVDYGYTF. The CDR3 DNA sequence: TGTGCCAGCAGGGAGACAGGGGAAGTGGACTATGGCTACACCTTC.

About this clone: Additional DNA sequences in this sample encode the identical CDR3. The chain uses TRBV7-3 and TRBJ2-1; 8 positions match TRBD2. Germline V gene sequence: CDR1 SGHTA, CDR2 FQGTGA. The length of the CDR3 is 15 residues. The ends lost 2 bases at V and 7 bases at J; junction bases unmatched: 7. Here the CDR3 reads CASSLSAGGGNEQFF. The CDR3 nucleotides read TGTGCCAGCAGCTTATCGGCCGGGGGGGGGAATGAGCAGTTCTTC.

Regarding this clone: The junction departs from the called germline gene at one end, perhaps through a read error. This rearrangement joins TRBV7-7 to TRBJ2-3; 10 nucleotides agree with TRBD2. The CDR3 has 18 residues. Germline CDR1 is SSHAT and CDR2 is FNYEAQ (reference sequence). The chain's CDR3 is CASSLGSASGGSTDTQYF. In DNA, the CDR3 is TGTGCTAGCAGCTTAGGGTCGGCTAGCGGGGGCAGCACAGATACGCAGTATTTT.

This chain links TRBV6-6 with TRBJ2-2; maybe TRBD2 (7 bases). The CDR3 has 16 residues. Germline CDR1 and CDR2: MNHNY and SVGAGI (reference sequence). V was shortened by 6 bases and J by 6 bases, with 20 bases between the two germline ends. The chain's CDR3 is CASRIRGRGRAGELFF. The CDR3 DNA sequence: TGTGCCAGCAGGATCCGAGGGCGGGGGCGAGCCGGGGAGCTGTTTTTT.

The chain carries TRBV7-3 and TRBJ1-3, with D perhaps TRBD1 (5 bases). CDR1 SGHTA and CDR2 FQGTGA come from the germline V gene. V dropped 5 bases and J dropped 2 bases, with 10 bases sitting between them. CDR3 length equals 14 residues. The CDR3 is CASSPGTPGNTIYF. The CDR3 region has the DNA TGTGCCAGCAGCCCAGGGACTCCTGGAAACACCATATATTTT.

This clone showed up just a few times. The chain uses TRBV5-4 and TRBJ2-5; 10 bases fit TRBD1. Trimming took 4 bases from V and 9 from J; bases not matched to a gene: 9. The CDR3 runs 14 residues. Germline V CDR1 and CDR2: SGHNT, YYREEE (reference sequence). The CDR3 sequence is CASSLGQGKGAQYF. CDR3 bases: TGTGCCAGCAGCCTGGGACAGGGGAAGGGGGCCCAGTACTTC.

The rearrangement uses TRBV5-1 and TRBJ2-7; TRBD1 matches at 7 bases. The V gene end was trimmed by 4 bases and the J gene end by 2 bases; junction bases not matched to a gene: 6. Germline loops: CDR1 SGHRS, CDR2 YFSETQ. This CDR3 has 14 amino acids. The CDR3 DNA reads TGCGCCAGCAGCCCCGGGACAGAAACCTACGAGCAGTACTTC. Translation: CASSPGTETYEQYF.